This TCR beta chain was observed in a study of T cell changes during pregnancy in multiple sclerosis. Using immunoSEQ multiplex PCR, the repertoire was profiled, and TCRdb retains in-frame clones only, with some absent. The sample contains about 57,000 clones, 90% of which appear only once. Germline V gene sequence: CDR1 MNHEY, CDR2 SVGAGI. This CDR3 has 15 residues. V gave up 5 bases and J gave up 3 bases; unmatched junction bases: 6. Sequenced material: peripheral blood, taken in the first trimester of pregnancy. The rearrangement links TRBV6-5 to TRBJ2-3, with 9 bases matching TRBD1. The clonotype originates from a female donor in good health, enrolled as a control in a pregnancy study. The CDR3 sequence is CASSPQGASTDTQYF. The CDR3 DNA is TGTGCCAGCAGTCCACAGGGGGCTAGTACAGATACGCAGTATTTT.